Given below is one T cell receptor (beta chain) in context. Its antigen remains undetermined. Base-call qualities are not available, and no considerably larger clone is one nucleotide away. The CDR3 regions of human TCRbeta chains were analyzed by immunosequencing. The paper's processing steps were these. Repertoire TCRs were matched against a reference library of SARS-CoV-2-specific TCRs generated with the MIRA antigen-specificity platform. Breadth was defined as the fraction of unique TCRs that were SARS-CoV-2-associated. Depth was defined as the fraction of total T cells that were SARS-CoV-2-associated. Using the MIRA data, every spike-specific TCR was mapped to the spike region that the TCR reacted to and assigned to either a CD4 or a CD8 class. Log10-transformed breadth and depth values were compared by one-way ANOVA with Sidak's multiple comparisons tests. TCRdb mirrors the immuneACCESS table, restricted to in-frame sequences. Some clones are absent from its copies; in checked studies, under half trace to an unresolved V gene, and the reason for the others is unknown. The V and J calls and the clone size are those of that table, but D and trimming were determined from the DNA. The sample contains 90,000 to 150,000 clones, about 87% of them found a single time. Less than 15% of the sample goes to the ten largest clones.

V loses 3 bases, J loses 5 bases, and the germline ends lie 13 bases apart. Including the terminal cysteine and phenylalanine, the CDR3 comprises 13 residues. Only the CDR3 DNA stays, 39 bases, in frame from base 1. The germline V gene (reference sequence) provides CDR1 DFQATT and CDR2 SNEGSKA. Reading the label with the study, this specimen's time point is: baseline before first vaccination. Vaccinee samples were obtained from the UK trials COV001 and COV002, which included a single-blind randomized controlled phase 2/3 trial of AZD1222 (ChAdOx1 nCoV-19) in healthy adults. For TCRbeta chain sequencing, PBMC samples from trial participants were taken at day 0 and at day 28 after the second dose. The data belong to a study of T cell responses to AZD1222 COVID-19 vaccine listed by TCRdb under 2021. At the level of the whole study: AZD1222 recipients whose second dose came at about 4 weeks and those whose second dose came at about 12 weeks were combined into one group, since spike-specific TCR depth and breadth did not differ between the two schedules. Trial participants were enrolled by age into subgroups of 18-55, 56-69 and 70-plus years, and around 150, 28 and 57 TCR-sequenced participants, respectively, were included in these subgroups. TCR sequencing was performed for roughly 240 trial participants, of whom about 200 were given two doses of AZD1222 and roughly 25 were given two doses of MenACWY control vaccine. The paper as a whole reports these results and caveats: The 56-69-year group was small, and its depth increase did not reach significance, likely because of low power. Reportedly, almost half of the unique spike-specific TCRs recognized epitopes lying outside the regions that are mutated in the B.1.351 and B.1.1.7 variants. Participants were mostly white British and included more females than males, and it was suggested by the authors that clonal diversity may have been underestimated. Conclusions about previously exposed vaccinees were limited because only six or seven AZD1222 recipients were SARS-CoV-2 seropositive at baseline. After two AZD1222 doses, both the breadth and the depth of spike-specific TCRs were significantly higher than at day 0 and than in MenACWY recipients. No day 14 peak-response samples were available, so repertoires were characterized only after the peak T cell response. The vaccine-associated CD4 TCRs covered the entire spike protein, and the dominant responses fell in regions 160-218 and 743-854.

The V and J segments used are TRBV20-1 and TRBJ2-5; possibly the D gene is TRBD2, per 6 matching bases. The material was peripheral blood, obtained on day 0 of AZD1222 vaccination. The clonotype comes from an adult in good health. CDR3 region: CSASGGARETQYF. The nucleotide sequence is TGCAGTGCTAGTGGAGGGGCTCGGGAGACCCAGTACTTC.